This TCR beta chain emerged from a study of CD4 T cells in relation to SARS-CoV-2 and coronaviruses. Only in-frame clones appear in the TCRdb table, and some are missing; sequencing was by immunoSEQ multiplex PCR. The sample holds 41,000 or so clones; approximately 81% are singletons and the top ten take 4.5%. General study findings and limits: The assay detects memory recall responses, not culture-primed primary responses.

Germline CDR1 and CDR2: KGHSH and LQKENI. The CDR3 runs to 13 residues. Trimming took 3 bases from V and 1 from J, leaving 6 bases between them. On this clone: Its target is not known.

This chain joins TRBV18 and TRBJ1-1; D uncertain. The sequenced sample was naive CD4+ T cells from PBMCs, cultured in vitro. The subset: naive CD4+ T cells isolated by negative enrichment. The clonotype was recovered from an adult with COVID-19. CDR3 amino acids: CASSPLGNTEAFF. The CDR3 region has the DNA TGTGCCAGCTCACCGTTAGGGAACACTGAAGCTTTCTTT.